This TCR beta chain was recovered during a study of OX40 agonist ivuxolimab in advanced cancers. This CDR3 comprises 15 residues. CDR1 SQVTM and CDR2 ANQGSEA come from the germline V gene. The trim removed 1 base at V and 4 bases at J, leaving 3 bases unmatched. General study results and limits: Individuals who were partial responders at 0.1-3.0 mg/kg had clonal expansion that ranked among the lowest.

Remarks on this clone: The antigen is unknown.

Clones were read by immunoSEQ multiplex PCR, and TCRdb kept only the in-frame ones, dropping some. This sample has 77,000 or so clones; approximately 80% occur once, and the top ten carry 0.45% to 0.65%. The sample was CD4+ or CD8+ T cells sorted from blood, taken in a trial of the OX40 agonist ivuxolimab. The TCR sequence derives from an adult with an advanced solid tumor such as melanoma, head and neck, liver or kidney cancer. The chain combines TRBV29-1 with TRBJ2-5, with 13 bases that match TRBD2. In nucleotides, the CDR3 is TGCAGCGTTGAAGGGACTAGCGGGAGTTTAGAGACCCAGTACTTC. Amino acid sequence: CSVEGTSGSLETQYF.